This passage covers 29 T cell receptor beta chains from one sample sequenced in a study of T cell responses to AZD1222 COVID-19 vaccine. The method was immunoSEQ multiplex PCR; TCRdb's version includes in-frame clones alone and lacks a portion of them. The top ten clones hold approximately 2% of a sample with approximately 140,000 clones, 85% to 95% of them seen once. The sample consisted of peripheral blood, taken on day 0 of AZD1222 vaccination. These TCRs come from an adult in good health.

V gene TRBV6-4 combines with J gene TRBJ2-1, with 9 bases aligning to TRBD2. Germline V gives CDR1 MRHNA, CDR2 SNTAGT. The CDR3 spans 14 residues. Trimming at V came to 8 bases and at J to 5 bases, leaving 7 bases not matched to a gene. This CDR3 reads CASDGLAGNNEQFF. CDR3 in DNA: TGTGCCAGCGACGGGCTAGCGGGAAACAATGAGCAGTTCTTC.

The rearrangement uses TRBV4-1 and TRBJ1-2; TRBD1 agrees at 8 bases. Germline lookup yields CDR1 MGHRA and CDR2 YSYEKL. V shed 2 bases and J 6 bases; nucleotides not matched to a gene: 14. This CDR3 spans 17 amino acids. The CDR3 nucleotides are TGCGCCAGCAGCCAACCCTCTACAGGGGGGGTGATGAATGGCTACACCTTC. Translated: CASSQPSTGGVMNGYTF.

The CDR3 DNA sequence: TGTGCCAGCAGTGAAGCGGGGAATAGCGTAAACAATGAGCAGTTCTTC. It is translated as CASSEAGNSVNNEQFF. The rearrangement joins TRBV6-1 to TRBJ2-1; D possibly corresponds to TRBD2 (5 bases). Trimming took off 0 bases at V and 5 bases at J, with 14 bases between the two ends. Germline CDR1 is MNHNS and CDR2 is SASEGT. There are 16 residues in the CDR3.

The J gene is TRBJ1-6, the V gene TRBV6-5, with D unclear. Germline lookup yields CDR1 MNHEY and CDR2 SVGAGI. Trimming pared 2 bases from V and 6 bases from J, leaving 14 bases between. The CDR3 runs 16 residues. DNA for the CDR3: TGTGCCAGCAGTTACGAAGGAGGCGTCGGTAATTCACCCCTCCACTTT. This encodes CASSYEGGVGNSPLHF.

The rearrangement links TRBV29-1 to TRBJ1-2, with a possible D match to TRBD1 (6 bases). Germline V gene lookup returns CDR1 SQVTM and CDR2 ANQGSEA. The V end was cut by 5 bases, the J end by 10 bases, with 17 bases between. The CDR3 has 12 residues. In DNA form, the CDR3 reads TGCAGCGTTCTGGAAGGGGGTTCTGACTACACCTTC. As protein: CSVLEGGSDYTF.

V usage is TRBV2 and J usage is TRBJ1-1; D gene unclear. From germline, CDR1 is SNHLY and CDR2 FYNNEI. V was shortened by 1 base and J by 1 base, with 7 bases between the two germline ends. The CDR3 runs to 14 residues. CDR3 bases: TGTGCCAGCAGTGAAGACAGTGGGAACACTGAAGCTTTCTTT. This encodes CASSEDSGNTEAFF.

V usage is TRBV7-9 and J usage is TRBJ2-7; 7 positions match TRBD1. The CDR3 runs 16 residues. J was trimmed by 4 bases and V by 5 bases; bases with no gene match: 14. In germline, CDR1 is SEHNR, CDR2 FQNEAQ (reference sequence). CDR3 amino acids: CASSPEVRKGAYEQYF. CDR3 DNA: TGTGCCAGCAGCCCGGAGGTTCGTAAGGGGGCATACGAGCAGTACTTC.

V is TRBV7-9 and J is TRBJ1-1, with 7 bases matching TRBD1. V was clipped by 5 bases and J by 1 base; unmatched bases: 7. Germline loops: CDR1 SEHNR, CDR2 FQNEAQ (reference sequence). The CDR3 covers 15 residues. For the CDR3, the DNA is TGTGCCAGCAGCCTACGACAGGGAAGGAACACTGAAGCTTTCTTT. Amino acids: CASSLRQGRNTEAFF.

This clone appeared a few times. The genes are TRBV4-1 and TRBJ2-1; TRBD2 might be the D (6 bases). V gave up 0 bases and J gave up 5 bases, with 14 bases separating them. The CDR3 contains 16 residues. Germline CDR1 is MGHRA and CDR2 is YSYEKL. CDR3 protein: CASSQDTGLVNNEQFF. The DNA for the CDR3 is TGCGCCAGCAGCCAAGATACGGGACTGGTTAACAATGAGCAGTTCTTC.

V and J are TRBV5-5 and TRBJ1-4; 8 nucleotides match TRBD1. Unmatched junction bases numbered 2, after V lost 1 base and J lost 3 bases. The germline gives CDR1 SGHKS, CDR2 YYEKEE (reference sequence). This CDR3 contains 15 residues. CDR3: CASSLQGAANEKLFF. The CDR3 region has the DNA TGTGCCAGCAGCTTGCAGGGGGCGGCTAATGAAAAACTGTTTTTT.

The V call is TRBV19, the J call TRBJ2-5, with D perhaps TRBD1 or TRBD2 (5 bases each). V lost 5 bases to trimming and J lost 2 bases, with 9 bases between them. Germline values: CDR1 LNHDA, CDR2 SQIVND (reference sequence). The CDR3 is 13 residues long. This CDR3 reads CASSQGRQETQYF. Here the CDR3 DNA reads TGTGCCAGTAGTCAGGGACGTCAAGAGACCCAGTACTTC.

This chain uses TRBV18 with TRBJ2-3; 9 bases match TRBD1. From germline, CDR1 is KGHSH and CDR2 LQKENI. With 2 bases clipped from V and 2 bases from J, the junction kept 2 bases outside the gene matches. CDR3 length: 15 residues. The CDR3 sequence: CASSPGTGNTDTQYF. CDR3 bases: TGTGCCAGCTCACCAGGGACAGGGAACACAGATACGCAGTATTTT.

In this sample, this clone turned up once. The CDR3 loop reads CATSRVNRRPNTEAFF. The CDR3 bases are TGTGCCACCAGCAGAGTTAATAGGCGACCGAACACTGAAGCTTTCTTT. The chain uses TRBV15 and TRBJ1-1; no reliable D call. CDR1 LNHNV and CDR2 YYDKDF come from the germline V gene (reference sequence). The CDR3 length is 16 residues. Trimming left V 1 base short and J 1 base short, with 13 bases between.

This chain uses TRBV3-1 (or the pseudogene TRBV3-2) with TRBJ1-2; the D gene is possibly TRBD1 (5 bases). The V gene's germline CDR1 is LGHDT and CDR2 YNNKEL (reference sequence). This CDR3 region has 12 residues. Between the trimmed V and J ends, which lost 4 bases and 8 bases, there was a span of 11 bases. This CDR3 reads CASSLSGAGYTF. In DNA form, the CDR3 reads TGTGCCAGCAGCCTCTCCGGGGCCGGCTACACCTTC.

J is TRBJ1-5 and V is TRBV6-5, with D uncertain. From germline, CDR1 is MNHEY and CDR2 SVGAGI. Trimming cost V 4 bases and J 1 base, with 11 bases left between them. This CDR3 comprises 15 residues. DNA of the CDR3: TGTGCCAGCAGTTGGGCCGCTGGGAGCAATCAGCCCCAGCATTTT. Translated: CASSWAAGSNQPQHF.

CDR3 sequence: CASSLGNSNQPQHF. The CDR3, as DNA: TGCGCCAGCAGCCTCGGCAATAGCAATCAGCCCCAGCATTTT. The chain links TRBV5-1 to TRBJ1-5; D gene ambiguous. The CDR3 extends over 14 amino acids. V was shortened by 4 bases and J by 0 bases, with 8 bases between the two germline ends. Germline CDR1 is SGHRS and CDR2 is YFSETQ.

This clone was seen a single time. The chain has TRBV3-1 (or the pseudogene TRBV3-2) and TRBJ2-7; D is unclear. Between the trimmed V and J ends, which lost 2 bases and 2 bases, there was a span of 4 bases. This CDR3 is 12 amino acids long. Germline V gene lookup returns CDR1 LGHDT and CDR2 YNNKEL (reference sequence). The CDR3 here is CASSQWPYEQYF. The CDR3 DNA reads TGTGCCAGCAGCCAATGGCCCTACGAGCAGTACTTC.

J is TRBJ1-3 and V is TRBV3-1 (or the pseudogene TRBV3-2); no reliable D call. Germline-derived CDR1 and CDR2 are LGHDT and YNNKEL (reference sequence). V shed 4 bases and J shed 2 bases, with 6 bases lying between them. This CDR3 region has 13 residues. The CDR3 DNA sequence: TGTGCCAGCAGCCCAGCCGCTGGAAACACCATATATTTT. Protein sequence: CASSPAAGNTIYF.

This chain joins TRBV7-2 and TRBJ2-2, with D possibly matching TRBD1 (6 bases). Germline loops: CDR1 SGHTA, CDR2 FQGNSA. The CDR3 totals 16 residues. Trimming took 1 base from V and 7 from J, leaving 16 bases between them. As DNA, the CDR3 is TGTGCCAGCAGCTTAGTCCCGACAGGTCGAGGCGGGGAGCTGTTTTTT. Encoded protein: CASSLVPTGRGGELFF.

The chain carries TRBV2 and TRBJ1-1; TRBD1 is a possible D gene (5 bases). Germline CDR1 reads SNHLY; CDR2 reads FYNNEI. V was shortened by 8 bases and J by 6 bases, with 22 bases between the two germline ends. This CDR3 is 15 amino acids long. CDR3 residues: CASSGRGILRAEAFF. The CDR3 DNA is TGTGCCAGCTCTGGCCGGGGCATTCTACGGGCTGAAGCTTTCTTT.

The rearrangement joins TRBV6-1 to TRBJ1-2; D gene uncertain. CDR3 length equals 17 residues. Germline CDR1 reads MNHNS; CDR2 reads SASEGT. V was pared by 2 bases and J by 2 bases, with 18 bases between. The CDR3 reads CASSEPPAKGSNYGYTF. The CDR3 nucleotides read TGTGCCAGCAGTGAACCCCCCGCGAAAGGGTCCAACTATGGCTACACCTTC.

The chain joins TRBV18 to TRBJ2-2; a weak D match, TRBD2 (6 bases). CDR1 is KGHSH, CDR2 LQKENI, per germline. V was clipped by 0 bases and J by 5 bases, with 13 bases between them. The CDR3 contains 16 residues. CDR3 in amino acids: CASSPPEGPATGELFF. The DNA of the CDR3 is TGTGCCAGCTCACCACCGGAGGGGCCCGCAACCGGGGAGCTGTTTTTT.

The chain has TRBV6-2 or TRBV6-3 and TRBJ1-5; the D is unclear. This CDR3 spans 15 amino acids. Germline V lookup: CDR1 MNHEY, CDR2 SVGEGT. V dropped 3 bases and J dropped 1 base, with 10 bases sitting between them. DNA of the CDR3: TGTGCCAGCAGTTATGGCGGAATAAGCAATCAGCCCCAGCATTTT. Protein: CASSYGGISNQPQHF.

The chain is built from TRBV3-1 (or the pseudogene TRBV3-2) and TRBJ2-7; a possible D gene is TRBD1 (6 bases). Looked up from germline, CDR1 is LGHDT and CDR2 is YNNKEL (reference sequence). The V and J ends lost 5 bases and 3 bases respectively, with 11 bases between them. The CDR3 contains 13 residues. The CDR3 loop is CASSSDRDYEQYF. The CDR3 DNA reads TGTGCCAGCAGCTCGGACAGAGACTACGAGCAGTACTTC.

This rearrangement joins TRBV18 to TRBJ2-3; 9 nucleotides align to TRBD2. CDR3 length: 14 residues. With V trimmed by 6 bases and J by 0 bases, 1 base remained unmatched. The germline V gene encodes CDR1 KGHSH and CDR2 LQKENI. In DNA form, the CDR3 reads TGTGCCAGCTCCGGACTAGCGAGCACAGATACGCAGTATTTT. Its protein is CASSGLASTDTQYF.

The rearrangement uses TRBV4-1 and TRBJ1-5, with D uncertain. Trimming took 0 bases from V and 2 from J, leaving 14 bases between them. CDR1 is MGHRA and CDR2 is YSYEKL in the germline V gene. This CDR3 is 17 amino acids long. DNA for the CDR3: TGCGCCAGCAGCCAAGATCCGGCGGCAGAAGGCAATCAGCCCCAGCATTTT. This encodes CASSQDPAAEGNQPQHF.

The chain recombines TRBV3-1 (or the pseudogene TRBV3-2) with TRBJ2-7; TRBD2 agrees at 7 bases. Germline CDR1 is LGHDT and CDR2 is YNNKEL (reference sequence). This CDR3 has 14 residues. After removal of 0 bases from V and 3 bases from J, the junction contained 2 bases not matched to a gene. The CDR3 DNA sequence: TGTGCCAGCAGCCAAGAGGCGGGAGACTACGAGCAGTACTTC. Translated: CASSQEAGDYEQYF.

This clone showed up just once. This CDR3 reads CASSERRVGAGPNSPLHF. For the CDR3, the DNA is TGTGCCAGCAGTGAGAGGCGGGTCGGGGCCGGCCCCAATTCACCCCTCCACTTT. The genes are TRBV6-4 and TRBJ1-6, with D perhaps TRBD1 (5 bases). The V and J ends lost 3 bases and 7 bases respectively, with 22 bases between them. The CDR3 covers 18 residues. The germline gives CDR1 MRHNA, CDR2 SNTAGT.

This clone was counted once. The genes are TRBV3-1 (or the pseudogene TRBV3-2) and TRBJ2-1; no clear D gene. Germline V lookup: CDR1 LGHDT, CDR2 YNNKEL (reference sequence). The V and J ends lost 4 bases and 3 bases respectively, with 13 bases between them. This CDR3 contains 15 residues. The CDR3 reads CASSPPGTLYNEQFF. CDR3 DNA: TGTGCCAGCAGCCCCCCCGGCACCCTCTACAATGAGCAGTTCTTC.